Listed below are T cell receptor beta chains from one sample, sequenced in a study of blood T cell repertoires in COVID-19. The protocol was immunoSEQ multiplex PCR, while the TCRdb copy is restricted to in-frame clones and leaves out a portion. The table lists 150,000 or so clones, approximately 90% of them singletons. Sequenced material: peripheral blood. The receptors originated from a woman in her 70s with acute or convalescent COVID-19. The CDR3 runs from the conserved cysteine through the conserved F or W. The D gene is left open where the match is weak. Size tells how often a clone was seen (once, few, many) or the class of an expanded clone, and some rows leave it out.

clone_size j_call v_call d_call cdr3_nt cdr3_aa
once TRBJ1-1 TRBV7-3 . TGTGCCAGCAGCTTAATACCGCGTGCAGGGCCGAACACTGAAGCTTTCTTT CASSLIPRAGPNTEAFF
. TRBJ1-2 TRBV3-1/TRBV3-2 . TGTGCCAGCAGCCAAGCTGCTACCTCTAACTATGGCTACACCTTC CASSQAATSNYGYTF
. TRBJ2-2 TRBV28 TRBD1 TGTGCCAGCAGTCAACAGGGGGCGGGCCACACCGGGGAGCTGTTTTTT CASSQQGAGHTGELFF
. TRBJ2-1 TRBV27 . TGTGCCAGCAGTTTCCTCCCTCCCGACAGAAACCTCTACAATGAGCAGTTCTTC CASSFLPPDRNLYNEQFF
. TRBJ2-3 TRBV9 TRBD1 TGTGCCAGCAGCATCACAACTCCGGGACAGGGGGCACGCACAGATACGCAGTATTTT CASSITTPGQGARTDTQYF
. TRBJ1-6 TRBV3-1/TRBV3-2 . TGTGCCAGCAGCCAACAGGGCAATTCACCCCTCCACTTT CASSQQGNSPLHF
. TRBJ1-1 TRBV29-1 TRBD1 TGCAGCGTTCGACAGGGCGACACTGAAGCTTTCTTT CSVRQGDTEAFF
. TRBJ1-5 TRBV2 . TGTGCCAGCAGTGAACAGGGCGGGACTCAGCCCCAGCATTTT CASSEQGGTQPQHF
. TRBJ1-3 TRBV28 . TGTGCCTCCTTGCCCGGGGGGGACGATGGAAACACCATATATTTT CASLPGGDDGNTIYF
. TRBJ1-6 TRBV7-8 . TGTGCCAGCAGCTCAAGACTGGGAGGACACCTCCACTTT CASSSRLGGHLHF
. TRBJ2-1 TRBV7-2 . TGTGCCAGCAGCTTAGGAGGGGGGGCCTACAATGAGCAGTTCTTC CASSLGGGAYNEQFF
few TRBJ1-4 TRBV11-3 . TGTGCCAGCAGCTTGGGCCTGGGGGGAAAACTGTTTTTT CASSLGLGGKLFF
. TRBJ1-2 TRBV28 . TGTGCCAGCAGAATACAGGGACTAGACTATGGCTACACCTTC CASRIQGLDYGYTF
. TRBJ1-5 TRBV6-6 . TGTGCCAGCAGTTACAGGGAGAGAAATCAGCCCCAGCATTTT CASSYRERNQPQHF
. TRBJ2-1 TRBV6-2/TRBV6-3 TRBD1 TGTGCCAGCAGTTACTCGAGCCAGGGGGCGCGAAATGAGCAGTTCTTC CASSYSSQGARNEQFF
. TRBJ2-1 TRBV14 TRBD2 TGTGCCAGCAGCCAACTGGGACTAGCGGGGGCCTACAATGAGCAGTTCTTC CASSQLGLAGAYNEQFF
. TRBJ1-5 TRBV2 . TGTGCCAGCAGTGAGCAGGGCCCATTCAATCAGCCCCAGCATTTT CASSEQGPFNQPQHF
. TRBJ2-5 TRBV5-1 TRBD2 TGCGCCAGCACCCTAGCGGGGGCCGAAGAACGCCAGTACTTC CASTLAGAEERQYF
. TRBJ1-2 TRBV5-5 . TGTGCCAGCAGCTTGGGAGGGAATACTAACTATGGCTACACCTTC CASSLGGNTNYGYTF
. TRBJ2-1 TRBV6-5 . TGTGCCAGCGATGGGACTCAGATTTACAATGAGCAGTTCTTC CASDGTQIYNEQFF
. TRBJ2-1 TRBV6-1 TRBD1 TGTGCCAGCAGTTATGGGACAGTTAACAATGAGCAGTTCTTC CASSYGTVNNEQFF
. TRBJ1-1 TRBV7-8 . TGTGCCAGCAGCTTAGACCGCAGCACTGAAGCTTTCTTT CASSLDRSTEAFF
. TRBJ1-1 TRBV6-2/TRBV6-3 . TGTGCCAGCAGTTACTCGAAGCACACTGAAGCTTTCTTT CASSYSKHTEAFF